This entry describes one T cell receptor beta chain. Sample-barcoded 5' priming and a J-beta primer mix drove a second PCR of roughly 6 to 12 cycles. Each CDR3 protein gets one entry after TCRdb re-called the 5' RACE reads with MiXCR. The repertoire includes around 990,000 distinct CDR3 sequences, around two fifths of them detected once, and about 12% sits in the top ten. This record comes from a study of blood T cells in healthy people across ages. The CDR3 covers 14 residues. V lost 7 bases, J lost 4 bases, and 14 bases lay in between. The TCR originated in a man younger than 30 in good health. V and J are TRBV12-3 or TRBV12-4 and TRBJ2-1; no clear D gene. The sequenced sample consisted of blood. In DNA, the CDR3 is TGTGCCAGCATCCCCGCGGCAAATTACAATGAGCAGTTCTTC. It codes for CASIPAANYNEQFF.